This T cell receptor beta chain was sequenced for a study of CXCR3-negative and CXCR3-positive naive CD8 T cells. As concerns this clonotype: Its antigen is still unknown.

General study findings and limits: In CXCR3-positive naive cells, the TRB CDR3s were more hydrophobic than in CXCR3-negative naive cells.

This CDR3 spans 17 amino acids. Germline loops: CDR1 LNHDA, CDR2 SQIVND (reference sequence). The TRB libraries of cDNA were built by UMI-labeled 5' RACE. TCRdb reprocessed the 5' RACE reads and keeps a single row for each CDR3 protein, giving no DNA. The listing contains 6,900 or so distinct CDR3 sequences. The sequenced material came from naive CXCR3+ CD8+ T cells from blood. Noted subset: CD45RO-CCR7+CD27+CD95- naive CD8+ T cells expressing CXCR3 (TNR3+). The clonotype was recovered from a human donor in good health. Some clones in this sample may be carry-over from other donors' samples. The chain combines TRBV19 with TRBJ1-5; the D call of TRBD1 rests on TCRdb alone, since no DNA is present to check it. The CDR3 is CASSSRDSGSGNQPQHF.